This T cell receptor (beta chain) appears in the sequencing data of a study of shared clonotypes between healthy human individuals. The assay ran at deep level. Original processing notes: Filtering differed for immunoSEQ, which gave only junction sequences without quality scores. The assay was immunoSEQ multiplex PCR, and TCRdb's table has in-frame clones only and misses some. The V and J calls and the clone size are those of that table, but D and trimming were determined from the DNA. The repertoire holds 400,000 to 500,000 clones, 65% to 80% seen once, with about an eighth in the top ten. This clone appeared many times. Its target is not known. Around 83 million PBMCs served as the genomic DNA source for unsorted samples. Study observations and caveats: Since donors were few, the genetic and exposure-history diversity represented was limited.

Sequencing input: PBMCs. This receptor was identified in a middle-aged woman in good health. Some clones in this sample may be carry-over from other donors' samples.

The CDR3 region is CASSLFQSIHGLPKNIQYF. In DNA, the CDR3 is TGTGCCAGCAGTTTGTTTCAGTCCATCCACGGGTTGCCCAAAAACATTCAGTACTTC. The gene calls are TRBV28 and TRBJ2-4; D is uncertain. The germline V gene encodes CDR1 MDHEN and CDR2 SYDVKM. Trimming left V 3 bases short and J 2 bases short, with 23 bases between. The CDR3 sequence is 19 residues long.